Presented here are 2 T cell receptor beta chains from one specimen sequenced in a study of liver allograft versus peripheral blood T cells. Turning to the study itself: Repertoires from peripheral blood of liver transplant recipients were compared with those inside their transplanted livers.

One entry per CDR3 protein, called by TCRdb with MiXCR from the reads. Seen here are around 12,000 distinct CDR3 sequences, around 18% observed once, and the top ten hold around 13%. These TCRs come from a human patient who had a liver transplant. The T cells may come from the graft donor.

This clonotype was observed at least ten times. V and J are TRBV27 and TRBJ1-1; the match to TRBD1 covers 9 bases. This CDR3 has 15 residues. Germline V gene lookup returns CDR1 MNHEY and CDR2 SMNVEV (reference sequence). Unmatched junction bases numbered 5, after V lost 2 bases and J lost 4 bases. DNA of the CDR3: TGTGCCAGCAGTTTAATGACAGGGGGAAGCACTGAAGCTTTCTTT. As protein: CASSLMTGGSTEAFF.

On this clonotype: A read error is the likely source, as a far larger clone sits one nucleotide away. In this CDR3 the conserved last residue, phenylalanine or tryptophan, is missing, so a read error is likely. This chain uses TRBV6-1 with TRBJ1-1; TRBD1 agrees at 8 bases. V gave up 4 bases and J gave up 6 bases; unmatched junction bases: 13. Germline loops: CDR1 MNHNS, CDR2 SASEGT. The CDR3 loop spans 16 amino acids. This chain's CDR3 is CASSVPGGAGRPEAFS. CDR3 DNA: TGTGCCAGCAGTGTCCCAGGGGGCGCGGGTAGGCCTGAAGCTTTCTCT.